One and the same sample provided the 26 T cell receptor beta chains below, sequenced in a study of spatial heterogeneity in lung cancer. The time point denotes: sample taken at primary tumor resection. No antigen is known for these receptors. TCRdb reanalysed the 5' RACE reads using MiXCR and keeps one entry per CDR3 protein. The table lists approximately 2,000 distinct CDR3 sequences, around 2.8% of them singletons. Study-level results: In tumors, expanded intratumoral alpha and beta TCR counts tracked mutation counts.

The sequenced sample was lung tumor tissue, obtained at surgery. The receptors were gathered from a female donor with early-stage non-small cell lung cancer.

This clonotype appeared many times. One end of the junction is discordant with germline, which a read error may explain. The rearrangement joins TRBV10-3 to TRBJ1-1; a possible D gene is TRBD1 (6 bases). Germline-derived CDR1 and CDR2 are ENHRY and SYGVKD. The CDR3 has 14 amino acids. CDR3 in amino acids: CASSYRAYSTEAFF. Here the CDR3 DNA reads TGTGCCAGCAGTTACAGGGCCTACAGCACTGAAGCTTTCTTT.

This clonotype rates as medium-sized. V is TRBV7-2 and J is TRBJ1-5; possible D gene TRBD1, 5 bases. The CDR3 covers 17 residues. In germline, CDR1 is SGHTA, CDR2 FQGNSA. V was cut by 5 bases and J by 1 base, with 18 bases left in between. CDR3 region: CASSPHGTWGSNQPQHF. In DNA form, the CDR3 reads TGTGCCAGCAGCCCACACGGGACTTGGGGGAGCAATCAGCCCCAGCATTTT.

By share of the sample, this clonotype is medium-sized. The chain is built from TRBV2 and TRBJ2-3, with D perhaps TRBD2 (6 bases). This CDR3 region has 15 residues. V shed 4 bases and J shed 5 bases, with 16 bases lying between them. Germline CDR1 reads SNHLY; CDR2 reads FYNNEI. The CDR3 is CASSVISGKLDTQYF. For the CDR3, the DNA is TGTGCCAGCAGTGTGATTAGCGGAAAACTAGATACGCAGTATTTT.

This clonotype was detected many times. The V and J genes are TRBV7-9 and TRBJ2-1; unclear D gene. This CDR3 is 13 amino acids long. Germline CDR1 and CDR2: SEHNR and FQNEAQ (reference sequence). With 5 bases removed from V and 5 bases from J, the gap between germline ends came to 10 bases. The CDR3 nucleotides are TGTGCCAGCAGCCGGGTTTCCGACAATGAGCAGTTCTTC. Translating gives CASSRVSDNEQFF. Together with reference TRBV7-9 and TRBJ2-1, the CDR3 gives the full variable domain: DTGVSQNPRHKITKRGQNVTFRCDPISEHNRLYWYRQTLGQGPEFLTYFQNEAQLEKSRLLSDRFSAERPKGSFSTLEIQRTEQGDSAMYLCASSRVSDNEQFFGPGTRLTVL.

By its share, this clonotype is medium-sized. The chain combines TRBV6-5 with TRBJ2-7; a possible D gene is TRBD1 (5 bases). The CDR3 has 13 amino acids. The germline V gene encodes CDR1 MNHEY and CDR2 SVGAGI. The ends were cut back, 6 bases at V and 3 bases at J, with 12 bases in the middle. The CDR3 DNA follows: TGTGCCAGCAGCCGAGGACATTACTACGAGCAGTACTTC. Translation: CASSRGHYYEQYF.

Many counts were recorded for this clonotype. The chain uses TRBV20-1 and TRBJ1-6; TRBD1 matches 7 bases. The CDR3 contains 15 residues. V lost 0 bases and J lost 11; bases outside the gene matches: 10. Looked up from germline, CDR1 is DFQATT and CDR2 is SNEGSKA (reference sequence). The CDR3 DNA is TGCAGTGCTAGAGATCCTCAGGGGGAGACTCCACCCCTCCACTTT. Its translation: CSARDPQGETPPLHF.

A remark on this clonotype: The CDR3 does not end in the conserved phenylalanine or tryptophan, so this is likely a read error. It is unclear where the CDR3 begins or ends on the DNA, so no DNA is shown, and the CDR3 is as TCRdb lists it. The V call is TRBV20-1, the J call TRBJ1-4; the table's D gene call, TRBD1, was not cross checked with the DNA. CDR1 and CDR2 from the germline V gene are DFQATT and SNEGSKA (reference sequence). The CDR3 contains 13 residues when both ends are counted. CDR3 sequence reads: CSAKKGAGEKLGG.

In its sample, this clonotype was seen many times. The CDR3: CASSHSKGLSNQPQHF. The CDR3, as DNA: TGTGCCAGCAGCCACAGTAAGGGTCTTAGCAATCAGCCCCAGCATTTT. The chain joins TRBV2 to TRBJ1-5, with D unresolved. The V gene lost 6 bases and the J gene lost 0 bases, with 15 bases spanning the gap. CDR1 is SNHLY, CDR2 FYNNEI, per germline. This CDR3 has 16 residues.

This clonotype was seen at least ten times. J is TRBJ2-1 and V is TRBV7-9, with 7 bases fitting TRBD1. Germline loops: CDR1 SEHNR, CDR2 FQNEAQ (reference sequence). The J segment lost 3 bases and the V segment lost 6 bases, leaving 11 bases of the junction unmatched. CDR3 size: 16 residues. As DNA, the CDR3 is TGTGCCAGCAGAGCAAAACAGGGGTTGAACTACAATGAGCAGTTCTTC. Translation gives CASRAKQGLNYNEQFF.

By proportion, this clonotype is medium-sized. The rearrangement joins TRBV7-9 to TRBJ2-1, with D perhaps TRBD1 or TRBD2 (5 bases each). This CDR3 has 15 amino acids. From germline, CDR1 is SEHNR and CDR2 FQNEAQ (reference sequence). V lost 2 bases, J lost 7 bases, and 15 bases lay in between. Written as DNA, the CDR3 is TGTGCCAGCAGCTTAAGAGGGGCGCTTAATAATGAGCAGTTCTTC. The encoded protein is CASSLRGALNNEQFF.

In its sample, this clonotype is medium-sized (0.01 to 0.1%). The chain combines TRBV20-1 with TRBJ1-6; D call uncertain. Germline values: CDR1 DFQATT, CDR2 SNEGSKA (reference sequence). V lost 3 bases and J lost 14, with 8 bases in between. The CDR3 has 10 residues. CDR3 loop: CSARVGSLHF. Written as DNA, the CDR3 is TGCAGTGCTAGGGTCGGATCCCTCCACTTT.

This clonotype is categorized as large. The chain combines TRBV6-6 with TRBJ2-1; 8 bases align to TRBD2. The CDR3 sequence is 17 residues long. V trimming: 2 bases; J trimming: 3 bases; junction bases outside the gene matches: 9. Germline CDR1 is MNHNY and CDR2 is SVGAGI (reference sequence). The CDR3 nucleotides are TGTGCCAGCAGTTACCCAGGCGCGGGGGGAAACTACAATGAGCAGTTCTTC. This sequence encodes CASSYPGAGGNYNEQFF.

This clonotype is deemed medium-sized. This sequence joins TRBV6-6 and TRBJ1-4; a possible D gene is TRBD1 (6 bases). Trimming pared 0 bases from V and 7 bases from J, leaving 15 bases between. CDR3 length equals 16 residues. CDR1 is MNHNY and CDR2 is SVGAGI in the germline V gene (reference sequence). CDR3 in DNA: TGTGCCAGCAGTTACTCGAGAGGGGGGCGAATTGAAAAACTGTTTTTT. Translating gives CASSYSRGGRIEKLFF.

This clonotype is termed medium-sized. J is TRBJ1-1 and V is TRBV10-2; no reliable D call. V shed 4 bases and J shed 10 bases, with 13 bases lying between them. CDR3 size: 12 residues. The germline V gene encodes CDR1 WSHSY and CDR2 SAAADI. CDR3 loop: CASSAAGPRAFF. The DNA for the CDR3 is TGCGCCAGCAGTGCAGCAGGTCCGAGAGCTTTCTTT.

Relative to its sample, this clonotype is medium-sized (0.01 to 0.1%). This sequence joins TRBV5-4 and TRBJ2-3; the match to TRBD1 covers 8 bases. This CDR3 is built from 15 residues. Germline V gene lookup returns CDR1 SGHNT and CDR2 YYREEE (reference sequence). J gave up 2 bases and V 2 bases, and 4 bases lay outside the gene matches. The chain's CDR3 is CASSFQGAYTDTQYF. The DNA for the CDR3 is TGTGCCAGCAGCTTCCAGGGGGCTTACACAGATACGCAGTATTTT.

In this sample, this clonotype is medium-sized. The chain is built from TRBV24-1 and TRBJ2-5, with 11 nucleotides matching TRBD2. CDR3 length: 16 residues. V lost 4 bases and J lost 4; bases outside the gene matches: 7. In germline, CDR1 is KGHDR, CDR2 SFDVKD. CDR3 residues: CATSEPTSGGRETQYF. CDR3 nucleotide sequence: TGTGCCACCAGTGAGCCCACTAGCGGGGGCCGAGAGACCCAGTACTTC.

This clonotype was counted at least ten times. The chain joins TRBV5-5 to TRBJ1-1; D gene uncertain. The CDR3 is made up of 14 amino acids. Trimming took 2 bases from V and 0 from J, leaving 8 bases between them. From germline, CDR1 is SGHKS and CDR2 YYEKEE (reference sequence). CDR3 sequence: CASSLLIMNTEAFF. The CDR3 nucleotides are TGTGCCAGCAGCTTACTCATCATGAACACTGAAGCTTTCTTT.

By sample fraction, this clonotype is large. This chain's CDR3 is CASSSPADRVADTQYF. DNA of the CDR3: TGTGCCAGCAGCTCTCCCGCCGACAGGGTCGCAGATACGCAGTATTTT. The V call is TRBV7-2, the J call TRBJ2-3, with 7 bases aligning to TRBD1. CDR1 is SGHTA, CDR2 FQGNSA, per germline. The trim removed 4 bases at V and 4 bases at J, leaving 11 bases unmatched. The CDR3 loop spans 16 amino acids.

This clonotype is categorized as medium-sized. The V call is TRBV24-1, the J call TRBJ2-7; 9 bases are a match to TRBD1. The trim removed 6 bases at V and 10 bases at J, leaving 6 bases unmatched. The CDR3 is 12 residues long. Germline V gives CDR1 KGHDR, CDR2 SFDVKD. The CDR3 DNA sequence: TGTGCCACCAGTCAAACAACAGGGGGCCAGTACTTC. This encodes CATSQTTGGQYF.

Judged by abundance, this clonotype is medium-sized. The rearrangement links TRBV20-1 to TRBJ2-7; 12 bases are a match to TRBD2. The CDR3 covers 13 residues. V lost 4 bases and J lost 4; bases outside the gene matches: 2. Looked up from germline, CDR1 is DFQATT and CDR2 is SNEGSKA (reference sequence). The CDR3 DNA reads TGCAGTGCTACTAGCGGGGGGGCGTACGAGCAGTACTTC. As protein: CSATSGGAYEQYF.

This clonotype is labeled as medium-sized. The rearrangement uses TRBV15 and TRBJ2-7; D perhaps matches TRBD1 (6 bases). The ends were cut back, 0 bases at V and 6 bases at J, with 9 bases in the middle. The CDR3 has 13 residues. Germline V gene sequence: CDR1 LNHNV, CDR2 YYDKDF (reference sequence). CDR3: CATSRDLGAEQYF. CDR3 DNA sequence: TGTGCCACCAGCAGAGATTTGGGGGCCGAGCAGTACTTC. The full variable domain, completed using reference TRBV15 and TRBJ2-7, is DAMVIQNPRYQVTQFGKPVTLSCSQTLNHNVMYWYQQKSSQAPKLLFHYYDKDFNNEADTPDNFQSRRPNTSFCFLDIRSPGLGDTAMYLCATSRDLGAEQYFGPGTRLTVT.

In its sample, this clonotype is medium-sized. V gene TRBV29-1 combines with J gene TRBJ2-5; D gene uncertain. Germline values: CDR1 SQVTM, CDR2 ANQGSEA. This CDR3 is built from 11 residues. Trimming left V 2 bases short and J 7 bases short, with 8 bases between. CDR3 sequence: CSVEWLGTQYF. CDR3 DNA: TGCAGCGTTGAATGGCTCGGGACCCAGTACTTC.

In its sample, this clonotype was seen many times. The chain recombines TRBV6-2 or TRBV6-3 with TRBJ1-5, with a weak D call TRBD1 (5 bases). Germline V CDR1 and CDR2: MNHEY, SVGEGT. The V and J ends lost 2 bases and 4 bases respectively, with 9 bases between them. The CDR3 contains 14 residues. Written as DNA, the CDR3 is TGTGCCAGCAGTTACGGGGACCATAATCAGCCCCAGCATTTT. It is translated as CASSYGDHNQPQHF.

By share, this clonotype ranks as medium-sized (0.01 to 0.1%). V usage is TRBV9 and J usage is TRBJ2-6; D is possibly TRBD2 (5 bases). The germline V and J ends were trimmed by 3 bases and 0 bases, with 7 bases remaining between them. Germline lookup yields CDR1 SGDLS and CDR2 YYNGEE. The CDR3 sequence is 15 residues long. CDR3 sequence reads: CASSARGSGANVLTF. For the CDR3, the DNA is TGTGCCAGCAGCGCTCGGGGCTCTGGGGCCAACGTCCTGACTTTC.

By sample share, this clonotype is medium-sized (0.01 to 0.1%). The rearrangement uses TRBV28 and TRBJ2-3; 11 nucleotides line up with TRBD2. V was pared by 5 bases and J by 0 bases, with 7 bases of the junction left unmatched. There are 17 residues in the CDR3. Germline values: CDR1 MDHEN, CDR2 SYDVKM. CDR3 bases: TGTGCCAGCAGTCCCAGACTAGCGGGAACTAGCACAGATACGCAGTATTTT. Encoded protein: CASSPRLAGTSTDTQYF.

This clonotype occurred many times. V and J are TRBV20-1 and TRBJ1-1; a weak D match, TRBD1 (6 bases). The CDR3 totals 14 residues. Looked up from germline, CDR1 is DFQATT and CDR2 is SNEGSKA (reference sequence). V was clipped by 2 bases and J by 1 base, with 11 bases between them. The CDR3 here is CSARHDRSNTEAFF. The CDR3 DNA sequence: TGCAGTGCTAGACACGACAGGTCGAACACTGAAGCTTTCTTT.